This T cell receptor (beta chain) appears in the sequencing data of a study of cytomegalovirus exposure and HLA in healthy donors. 60 Vbeta and 13 Jbeta primers were used in PCR. The table came from immunoSEQ multiplex PCR; TCRdb's copy has only in-frame clones and leaves some out. The sample lists 120,000 or so clones, roughly 80% occurring once. Study-wide points: In a later analysis, compared with equally common non-associated chains, HLA-associated beta chains were more expanded. Later on, an analysis tied around 17,000 TCR beta sequences to HLA alleles at 0.05 false discovery rate.

In the case of this clone: The antigen remains unidentified. One end of the junction is discordant with germline, which a read error may explain.

Germline CDR1 and CDR2: SEHNR and FQNEAQ (reference sequence). The CDR3 extends over 18 amino acids. The chain carries TRBV7-9 and TRBJ1-1, with a possible D match to TRBD1 (6 bases). This clonotype originated in a man between 18 and 35 years old in good health and CMV-seronegative. The sample was PBMCs. CDR3 DNA: TGTTCCAGCAGCCGATCCCAACCGGGACAAAGTGAGTTCTGGCGAGCTTTCTTT. This codes for CSSSRSQPGQSEFWRAFF.